The 28 T cell receptor beta chains below come from one sample, sequenced in a study of blood T cell repertoires in COVID-19 (dated by TCRdb to between 2020 and 2021). Libraries were constructed by the immunoSEQ multiplex PCR assay. This immuneACCESS table, as held by TCRdb, lists in-frame sequences with V and J called but not all clones. Of the missing ones, under half trace to an unresolved V gene in checked studies; the others have no known cause. For this sample there are 100,000 to 150,000 clones; about 79% appear just once. Together, the top ten hold about 2.5% of the sample. Material for sequencing was peripheral blood. All receptors derive from a man between 65 and 85 years old with acute or convalescent COVID-19.

The chain is built from TRBV7-9 and TRBJ2-4; TRBD2 is a possible D gene (6 bases). This CDR3 region has 15 residues. Trimming pared 5 bases from V and 4 bases from J, leaving 15 bases between. In germline, CDR1 is SEHNR, CDR2 FQNEAQ (reference sequence). CDR3 region: CASSRPGGTKNIQYF. CDR3 nucleotide sequence: TGTGCCAGCAGCCGCCCCGGGGGAACGAAAAACATTCAGTACTTC.

CDR3 protein: CASTTRGGGYGYTF. In DNA form, the CDR3 reads TGTGCCAGCACGACGAGGGGAGGGGGCTATGGCTACACCTTC. The chain carries TRBV11-2 and TRBJ1-2, with D perhaps matching TRBD1 (6 bases). V was pared by 7 bases and J by 4 bases, with 16 bases between. Germline V gene lookup returns CDR1 SGHAT and CDR2 FQNNGV. The CDR3 length is 14 residues.

The chain combines TRBV7-9 with TRBJ2-5, with D possibly being TRBD2 (6 bases). Looked up from germline, CDR1 is SEHNR and CDR2 is FQNEAQ (reference sequence). The CDR3 length is 14 residues. V shed 3 bases and J shed 3 bases, with 11 bases lying between them. CDR3 DNA: TGTGCCAGCAGCTTCGGGGGTTCAAAAGAGACCCAGTACTTC. Translated: CASSFGGSKETQYF.

The gene calls are TRBV19 and TRBJ2-5, with 8 bases matching TRBD2. CDR3 length: 13 residues. V dropped 4 bases and J dropped 5; count of bases not matched to a gene: 3. The germline CDR1 and CDR2 sequences are LNHDA and SQIVND (reference sequence). CDR3: CASSSGGRETQYF. CDR3 nucleotide sequence: TGTGCCAGTAGTAGCGGGGGGCGGGAGACCCAGTACTTC.

The rearrangement links TRBV2 to TRBJ1-3, with D possibly TRBD1 on 6 matching bases. The germline V gene encodes CDR1 SNHLY and CDR2 FYNNEI. With 5 bases removed from V and 2 bases from J, the gap between germline ends came to 13 bases. The CDR3 runs to 15 residues. The CDR3 nucleotides read TGTGCCAGCAGTTCGACAGGCCGAGCTGGAAACACCATATATTTT. Protein sequence: CASSSTGRAGNTIYF.

This clone has a handful of counts. V is TRBV10-2 and J is TRBJ1-2, with D possibly matching TRBD1 (6 bases). V lost 3 bases, J lost 3 bases, and 11 bases lay in between. Germline V gene data show CDR1 as WSHSY and CDR2 as SAAADI. CDR3 length: 14 amino acids. This CDR3 is CASSDRRGDYGYTF. CDR3 sequence (DNA): TGCGCCAGCAGTGACCGCAGGGGAGACTATGGCTACACCTTC.

V gene TRBV9 combines with J gene TRBJ2-2; the D gene is possibly TRBD2 (5 bases). CDR1 and CDR2 from the germline V gene are SGDLS and YYNGEE. V shed 0 bases and J shed 4 bases, with 10 bases lying between them. This CDR3 comprises 15 residues. CDR3 region: CASSVVTSPTGELFF. The CDR3 region has the DNA TGTGCCAGCAGCGTAGTCACTAGTCCCACCGGGGAGCTGTTTTTT.

This clone was found a few times. V is TRBV28 and J is TRBJ2-3; D is unclear. Germline values: CDR1 MDHEN, CDR2 SYDVKM. V was shortened by 8 bases and J by 6 bases, with 9 bases between the two germline ends. The CDR3 spans 11 residues. The CDR3 region is CASGAKDTQYF. The CDR3 nucleotides read TGTGCCAGCGGAGCGAAGGATACGCAGTATTTT.

This clone has more than one count but fewer than ten. The chain couples TRBV19 to TRBJ1-1, with a weak D call TRBD1 (6 bases). Trimming took 5 bases from V and 4 from J, leaving 14 bases between them. This CDR3 contains 14 residues. The germline V gene has CDR1 LNHDA and CDR2 SQIVND (reference sequence). In nucleotides, the CDR3 is TGTGCCAGTAGTGCCGGAACAGGGACCACTGAAGCTTTCTTT. It encodes CASSAGTGTTEAFF.

This sequence joins TRBV5-1 and TRBJ2-1; TRBD2 might be the D (6 bases). The CDR3 runs 17 residues. V lost 0 bases and J lost 0, with 13 bases in between. In germline, CDR1 is SGHRS, CDR2 YFSETQ. The CDR3 loop reads CASSLGAGPSSYNEQFF. DNA of the CDR3: TGCGCCAGCAGCTTGGGTGCGGGGCCGAGCTCCTACAATGAGCAGTTCTTC.

CDR3 loop: CASGLGPGTGGSGQYF. The CDR3, as DNA: TGTGCTAGTGGTTTGGGCCCCGGGACAGGGGGGTCGGGGCAGTACTTC. The rearrangement links TRBV12-5 to TRBJ2-7, with 11 bases lining up with TRBD1. The V gene's germline CDR1 is LGHNT and CDR2 FRNRAP. This CDR3 has 16 residues. Losses at the gene ends were 1 base for V and 9 bases for J; bases not matched to a gene: 11.

This sequence joins TRBV19 and TRBJ1-6, with TRBD1 identical over 7 bases. In germline, CDR1 is LNHDA, CDR2 SQIVND (reference sequence). V lost 1 base to trimming and J lost 10 bases; unmatched junction nucleotides: 7. The length of the CDR3 is 15 residues. CDR3 amino acids: CASSIGGRGMSPLHF. The CDR3 DNA follows: TGTGCCAGTAGTATAGGTGGCAGGGGGATGTCACCCCTCCACTTT.

The gene calls are TRBV6-6 and TRBJ1-1; tentatively, D is TRBD1 (6 bases). V was pared by 6 bases and J by 0 bases, with 11 bases between. The CDR3 length is 14 residues. CDR1 is MNHNY and CDR2 is SVGAGI in the germline V gene (reference sequence). The CDR3 reads CASSSQGVNTEAFF. In DNA form, the CDR3 reads TGTGCCAGCAGCTCACAGGGTGTGAACACTGAAGCTTTCTTT.

This chain joins TRBV6-4 and TRBJ1-5, with TRBD1 identical over 7 bases. This CDR3 has 13 amino acids. CDR1 and CDR2 from the germline V gene are MRHNA and SNTAGT. V shed 6 bases and J 6 bases; nucleotides not matched to a gene: 5. In DNA, the CDR3 is TGTGCCAGCAGCGCAGGGGGAGGTCAGCCCCAGCATTTT. This codes for CASSAGGGQPQHF.

The chain is built from TRBV19 and TRBJ1-2, with D tentatively TRBD1 (6 bases). Germline lookup yields CDR1 LNHDA and CDR2 SQIVND (reference sequence). This CDR3 has 13 amino acids. With 6 bases removed from V and 8 bases from J, the gap between germline ends came to 16 bases. CDR3 protein: CASSRDIWGGYTF. In DNA, the CDR3 is TGTGCCAGTAGCAGGGACATCTGGGGAGGCTACACCTTC.

This chain links TRBV7-9 with TRBJ2-5; 9 bases fit TRBD1. The CDR3 is 15 residues long. V was pared by 4 bases and J by 5 bases, with 8 bases of the junction left unmatched. The germline gives CDR1 SEHNR, CDR2 FQNEAQ (reference sequence). The CDR3 bases are TGTGCCAGCAGCTCCCGGGACAGGGATGCCGAGACCCAGTACTTC. This encodes CASSSRDRDAETQYF.

This clone was seen only a few times. The chain is built from TRBV29-1 and TRBJ2-5; 14 bases align to TRBD2. The junction had 4 bases not matched to a gene; V was cut back by 6 bases and J by 4 bases. Germline V gives CDR1 SQVTM, CDR2 ANQGSEA. The CDR3 runs to 14 residues. The CDR3 bases are TGCAGCGTGGGGGGACTAGCGGGGGTAGAGACCCAGTACTTC. Its translation is CSVGGLAGVETQYF.

The chain combines TRBV23-1 with TRBJ1-2; D remains ambiguous. TRBV23-1 is assigned to the ORF class and has an uncertain function. This CDR3 is built from 13 residues. V was shortened by 2 bases and J by 2 bases, with 6 bases between the two germline ends. The CDR3 DNA is TGCGCCAGCAGTCAACAGGCGAACTATGGCTACACCTTC. Translation gives CASSQQANYGYTF.

The V call is TRBV7-8, the J call TRBJ2-3, with a tentative D call TRBD2 (6 bases). The CDR3 is 13 amino acids. V shed 1 base and J shed 12 bases, with 14 bases lying between them. Germline CDR1 is SGHVS and CDR2 is FQNEAQ. CDR3 loop: CASSLGGTLAQYF. CDR3 sequence (DNA): TGTGCCAGCAGCTTAGGAGGGACTTTAGCACAGTATTTT.

This clone was seen many times. V usage is TRBV6-4 and J usage is TRBJ1-2; D is ambiguous. The CDR3 extends over 14 amino acids. In germline, CDR1 is MRHNA, CDR2 SNTAGT. With 4 bases removed from V and 7 bases from J, the gap between germline ends came to 16 bases. The CDR3 sequence is CASSATGDLAGYTF. In DNA form, the CDR3 reads TGTGCCAGCAGTGCCACGGGAGACTTGGCTGGCTACACCTTC.

V gene TRBV3-1 (or the pseudogene TRBV3-2) combines with J gene TRBJ2-5, with 8 bases that match TRBD2. This CDR3 is built from 14 residues. Germline-derived CDR1 and CDR2 are LGHDT and YNNKEL (reference sequence). The J segment lost 2 bases and the V segment lost 1 base, leaving 0 bases of the junction unmatched. CDR3 bases: TGTGCCAGCAGCCAAGCGGGGGGGCAAGAGACCCAGTACTTC. It yields the protein CASSQAGGQETQYF.

V and J are TRBV27 and TRBJ2-3; 8 nucleotides line up with TRBD2. This CDR3 has 15 residues. V trimming: 5 bases; J trimming: 3 bases; junction bases outside the gene matches: 7. Looked up from germline, CDR1 is MNHEY and CDR2 is SMNVEV (reference sequence). CDR3 amino acids: CASSLGVAGTDTQYF. DNA of the CDR3: TGTGCCAGCAGTCTTGGGGTAGCGGGGACAGATACGCAGTATTTT.

This chain uses TRBV4-3 with TRBJ1-5; D possibly corresponds to TRBD1 (5 bases). The CDR3 covers 14 residues. Germline V gene data show CDR1 as LGHNA and CDR2 as YSLEER. The V and J ends lost 1 base and 7 bases respectively, with 11 bases between them. The CDR3 DNA follows: TGCGCCAGCAGCCAAGGGCAGGCAGGGCAGCCCCAGCATTTT. This codes for CASSQGQAGQPQHF.

CDR3 region: CAWSGTAYQPQHF. In nucleotides, the CDR3 is TGTGCCTGGAGTGGGACAGCGTATCAGCCCCAGCATTTT. J is TRBJ1-5 and V is TRBV30; tentative D call: TRBD1 (6 bases). The CDR3 has 13 residues. Germline V gives CDR1 GTSNPN, CDR2 SVGIG (reference sequence). Trimming pared 1 base from V and 5 bases from J, leaving 9 bases between. Supplemented by reference TRBV30 and TRBJ1-5, the full variable domain reads SQTIHQWPATLVQPVGSPLSLECTVEGTSNPNLYWYRQAAGRGLQLLFYSVGIGQISSEVPQNLSASRPQDRQFILSSKKLLLSDSGFYLCAWSGTAYQPQHFGDGTRLSIL.

V usage is TRBV9 and J usage is TRBJ1-4, with D unclear. The V end was cut by 3 bases, the J end by 7 bases, with 19 bases between. The CDR3 contains 16 residues. Germline CDR1 reads SGDLS; CDR2 reads YYNGEE. The DNA for the CDR3 is TGTGCCAGCAGCGCCCCCGGTTCTACGGGTGCTGAAAAACTGTTTTTT. Translated: CASSAPGSTGAEKLFF.

The CDR3 loop reads CASSPGTGGSLETQYF. For the CDR3, the DNA is TGTGCCAGCAGCCCCGGGACAGGGGGCAGTTTGGAGACCCAGTACTTC. This sequence joins TRBV7-2 and TRBJ2-5, with 12 bases identical to TRBD1. The V gene end was trimmed by 5 bases and the J gene end by 5 bases; junction bases not matched to a gene: 9. CDR3 length equals 16 residues. Germline V gives CDR1 SGHTA, CDR2 FQGNSA. Based on the CDR3 plus reference TRBV7-2 and TRBJ2-5, the full variable domain is GAGVSQSPSNKVTEKGKDVELRCDPISGHTALYWYRQSLGQGLEFLIYFQGNSAPDKSGLPSDRFSAERTGGSVSTLTIQRTQQEDSAVYLCASSPGTGGSLETQYFGPGTRLLVL.

This rearrangement joins TRBV19 to TRBJ1-2, with a tentative D call TRBD1 (6 bases). V was trimmed by 5 bases and J by 4 bases, leaving 14 bases between them. Germline V gene data show CDR1 as LNHDA and CDR2 as SQIVND (reference sequence). The CDR3 is made up of 14 amino acids. In DNA, the CDR3 is TGTGCCAGTAGTGTCACAGGGACCGCCTATGGCTACACCTTC. Amino acids: CASSVTGTAYGYTF.

CDR3 sequence reads: CASSESGGGASETQYF. CDR3 nucleotide sequence: TGCGCCAGCAGTGAGTCGGGAGGGGGGGCCTCGGAGACCCAGTACTTC. V gene TRBV10-2 combines with J gene TRBJ2-5; D possibly corresponds to TRBD2 (7 bases). The CDR3 is 16 residues long. CDR1 is WSHSY and CDR2 is SAAADI in the germline V gene. Between the trimmed V and J ends, which lost 0 bases and 5 bases, there was a span of 16 bases.